This is a list of T cell receptor beta chains from one sample in a study of identical twins. TCRdb processed the 5' RACE reads anew with MiXCR; each CDR3 protein has one entry. Of about 720,000 distinct CDR3 sequences listed, approximately 18% were seen once; the top ten hold around 13%. The data were also submitted as part of a second study, on T cells expressing NK-cell markers.

Sequencing was carried out using PBMCs. The receptors derive from a woman between 18 and 29 years old in good health. The conserved cysteine and the conserved F or W are not part of the CDR3 here.

V gene: TRBV10-3
CDR3 protein: AISEPGSSSGRSNEQF

V gene: TRBV6-4
CDR3 protein: ASSRGPNTEAF

V gene: TRBV5-1
CDR3 protein: ASSSLSRGRDTEAF

V gene: TRBV15
CDR3 protein: ATSAYPTDTQY

V gene: TRBV29-1
CDR3 protein: SAFLRGLGTGELF

V gene: TRBV29-1
CDR3 protein: SVEVSRVNEQF

V gene: TRBV6-1
CDR3 protein: ASSSPRAVYGYT

V gene: TRBV7-2
CDR3 protein: ASSPQGPPYEQY

V gene: TRBV7-8
CDR3 protein: ASSLWTGGGKNSPLH

V gene: TRBV15
CDR3 protein: ATSRRLGQYNSPLH

V gene: TRBV12-3/TRBV12-4
CDR3 protein: ASSPIAGRSPSTDTQY

V gene: TRBV7-2
CDR3 protein: ASSLDGAGGYEQY

V gene: TRBV10-3
CDR3 protein: AIRGGRASEQF

V gene: TRBV25-1
CDR3 protein: ASSGYRGLGSYEQY

V gene: TRBV18
CDR3 protein: ATSAESTYEQY

V gene: TRBV12-3/TRBV12-4
CDR3 protein: ASSPQGQPNSPLH

V gene: TRBV4-1
CDR3 protein: ASSSDRGHSPLH

V gene: TRBV20-1
CDR3 protein: SARGTSGWQF

V gene: TRBV9
CDR3 protein: ASSVTGRQGNEQF

V gene: TRBV5-1
CDR3 protein: ASSLTGESYNSPLH

V gene: TRBV20-1
CDR3 protein: SALGQGVEQF

V gene: TRBV20-1
CDR3 protein: SPPAMYGGRAETQY

V gene: TRBV14
CDR3 protein: ASSLLPGSQETQY

V gene: TRBV5-1
CDR3 protein: ASRSTSGGIGAEQF

V gene: TRBV7-9
CDR3 protein: ATRAGTDTQY

V gene: TRBV6-2/TRBV6-3
CDR3 protein: ASSYRPTEAF

V gene: TRBV20-1
CDR3 protein: SARNSGAYEQY

V gene: TRBV6-5
CDR3 protein: ASSNTGTGGLEQY

V gene: TRBV6-4
CDR3 protein: ASSDYSVPNEQF

V gene: TRBV20-1
CDR3 protein: SARAWGQGHNYGYT

V gene: TRBV7-8
CDR3 protein: ASSSRLNYGYT

V gene: TRBV10-1
CDR3 protein: ASRAGTGTGEQY

V gene: TRBV14
CDR3 protein: ASSQEAGATQETQY

V gene: TRBV5-1
CDR3 protein: ASSDPAVFSEAF

V gene: TRBV5-1
CDR3 protein: ASSWEREADTQY

V gene: TRBV20-1
CDR3 protein: SAGPSGRRDEQY

V gene: TRBV2
CDR3 protein: ASSEISGGAPNNEQF

V gene: TRBV12-3/TRBV12-4
CDR3 protein: ASSVDVKGNIQY

V gene: TRBV5-4
CDR3 protein: ASSLGTGSGQPQH

V gene: TRBV7-9
CDR3 protein: ASSAAGGTEAF

V gene: TRBV20-1
CDR3 protein: SASPLRGGIEGTDTQY

V gene: TRBV4-3
CDR3 protein: ASSQAILETQY

V gene: TRBV7-8
CDR3 protein: ASSHGQGVAEAF

V gene: TRBV20-1
CDR3 protein: SARYGYGYT

V gene: TRBV7-9
CDR3 protein: ASSLSGGQNYYGYT

V gene: TRBV7-2
CDR3 protein: ASSLVEGPYGQY

V gene: TRBV15
CDR3 protein: ATSRDLAPTYNEQF

V gene: TRBV19
CDR3 protein: ASSIVQGDEAF

V gene: TRBV6-5
CDR3 protein: ASSSRVGGEQY

V gene: TRBV10-3
CDR3 protein: AISGQGPAASGNTIY

V gene: TRBV29-1
CDR3 protein: SVEASGGPYEQY

V gene: TRBV10-3
CDR3 protein: AISGGGGNYNEQF

V gene: TRBV10-3
CDR3 protein: AISEQRGQETQY

V gene: TRBV29-1
CDR3 protein: SALIGAEAF

V gene: TRBV9
CDR3 protein: ASSTSGGENEQF